The rows below give T cell receptor beta chains drawn from one sample of a study of identical twins. TCRdb recomputed calls from the 5' RACE reads with MiXCR, one row per CDR3 protein. The sample lists some 660,000 distinct CDR3 sequences; 8% to 9% were seen once. A further study also used this sample, focusing on yellow fever vaccine responses in identical twins.

Sequencing was carried out using PBMCs. Receptors were obtained from a woman younger than 30 in good health. The CDR3 runs from the conserved cysteine through the conserved F or W. Each record gives: CDR3 protein, CDR3 DNA, V gene, D gene, J gene, clone size. The D gene is left open where the match is weak. Expanded clones get a size class; other rows say once, few or many, or leave the size out.

CSVYSGDGKLFF,TGCAGCGTTTATTCGGGGGATGGAAAACTGTTTTTT,TRBV29-1,-,TRBJ1-4,many
CSVEVSAGLSVEQYF,TGCAGCGTTGAAGTTTCAGCCGGCTTGTCCGTCGAGCAGTACTTC,TRBV29-1,-,TRBJ2-7,few
CASRLSSGANTGELFF,TGTGCCAGCAGGTTATCTAGCGGGGCTAACACCGGGGAGCTGTTTTTT,TRBV11-2,TRBD2,TRBJ2-2,few
CASSLGDIGEQYF,TGCGCCAGCAGCTTGGGTGACATTGGGGAGCAGTACTTC,TRBV5-1,-,TRBJ2-7,many
CASSQDRQLYEQYF,TGCGCCAGCAGCCAAGATCGACAGCTCTACGAGCAGTACTTC,TRBV4-3,-,TRBJ2-7,few
CACSLLSMGLAGVSEQYF,TGTGCCTGCAGTTTACTCTCAATGGGACTAGCGGGAGTGAGCGAGCAGTACTTC,TRBV6-7,TRBD2,TRBJ2-7,-
CASSSPGQGRVEAFF,TGTGCCAGCAGTTCCCCCGGACAGGGGAGGGTCGAAGCTTTCTTT,TRBV28,TRBD1,TRBJ1-1,few
CASSELRDVSPLHF,TGTGCCAGCAGTGAATTGCGAGATGTGTCACCCCTCCACTTT,TRBV25-1,-,TRBJ1-6,few
CASSLRAGGDNEQFF,TGTGCCAGCAGCTTGAGAGCGGGAGGAGACAATGAGCAGTTCTTC,TRBV5-4,TRBD2,TRBJ2-1,-
CASSPEWASADTQYF,TGTGCCAGCAGCCCAGAATGGGCGTCGGCAGATACGCAGTATTTT,TRBV7-2,-,TRBJ2-3,few
CASSLGRSNQPQHF,TGTGCCAGCAGCTTGGGCAGAAGCAATCAGCCCCAGCATTTT,TRBV5-6,-,TRBJ1-5,few
CATSDPRDGYNQPQHF,TGTGCCACCAGTGATCCGAGGGACGGCTACAATCAGCCCCAGCATTTT,TRBV24-1,-,TRBJ1-5,many
CSVEAALVDNEQFF,TGCAGCGTTGAAGCCGCCCTAGTGGACAATGAGCAGTTCTTC,TRBV29-1,-,TRBJ2-1,many
CASSFTGGEQYF,TGCGCCAGCAGCTTTACAGGGGGCGAGCAGTACTTC,TRBV5-1,TRBD1,TRBJ2-7,many
CASSLTGTGLYNEQFF,TGCGCCAGCAGCCTGACCGGGACAGGGCTATACAATGAGCAGTTCTTC,TRBV5-1,TRBD1,TRBJ2-1,-
CASSQGIVTGQAYEQYF,TGTGCCAGCAGCCAAGGAATTGTAACGGGACAGGCCTACGAGCAGTACTTC,TRBV14,TRBD1,TRBJ2-7,few
CASSLKSGGGVSNEQFF,TGTGCCAGCAGCTTAAAATCCGGTGGGGGAGTTAGCAATGAGCAGTTCTTC,TRBV11-3,-,TRBJ2-1,-
CASSLRSEQFF,TGTGCCAGCAGCTTAAGGTCTGAGCAGTTCTTC,TRBV7-9,-,TRBJ2-1,few
CASRGQWDSPYEQYF,TGTGCCAGCAGGGGACAGTGGGACAGTCCCTACGAGCAGTACTTC,TRBV28,TRBD1,TRBJ2-7,-
CASSESGHSTSPLHF,TGCGCCAGCAGTGAGTCGGGACATTCTACTTCACCCCTCCACTTT,TRBV10-2,-,TRBJ1-6,-
CASSFWIGMGTEAFF,TGTGCCAGCAGTTTTTGGATAGGGATGGGCACTGAAGCTTTCTTT,TRBV28,-,TRBJ1-1,many
CASSLVLAGPGVGETQYF,TGCGCCAGCAGCTTGGTCCTAGCGGGACCTGGGGTGGGAGAGACCCAGTACTTC,TRBV5-1,TRBD2,TRBJ2-5,few
CASGLLAGAYNEQFF,TGCGCCAGCGGTCTTCTAGCGGGGGCCTACAATGAGCAGTTCTTC,TRBV5-1,TRBD2,TRBJ2-1,-
CASSLAAGGNTDTQYF,TGCGCCAGCAGCTTGGCCGCGGGGGGAAACACAGATACGCAGTATTTT,TRBV5-1,TRBD2,TRBJ2-3,many
CASSLLPDTGELFF,TGCGCCAGCAGCTTGCTGCCAGACACCGGGGAGCTGTTTTTT,TRBV5-1,-,TRBJ2-2,few
CASSYIVGLAGVGNEQFF,TGTGCCAGCAGTTACATAGTGGGACTAGCGGGAGTGGGCAATGAGCAGTTCTTC,TRBV6-2/TRBV6-3,TRBD2,TRBJ2-1,many
CASSFNRVAGDTQYF,TGTGCCAGCAGTTTCAACAGGGTTGCGGGAGATACGCAGTATTTT,TRBV27,-,TRBJ2-3,-